The clone carrying this T cell receptor beta chain appeared once. This sample is part of a study of blood T cell repertoires in COVID-19. Method: immunoSEQ multiplex PCR; TCRdb's copy keeps in-frame clones and lacks some. This sample has roughly 260,000 clones, with roughly nine tenths found just once. CDR1 is MNHEY, CDR2 SVGEGT, per germline. V gave up 2 bases and J gave up 6 bases; unmatched junction bases: 12. The CDR3 sequence is 17 residues long. This TCR was recovered from a woman between 18 and 30 years old who had recovered from COVID-19. The J gene is TRBJ2-5, the V gene TRBV6-2 or TRBV6-3; TRBD2 aligns across 10 bases. What was sequenced was PBMCs or T cells enriched from blood (not recorded which). The CDR3 sequence is CASSYTLSGRAEKTQYF. The CDR3, as DNA: TGTGCCAGCAGTTACACCTTAAGCGGGAGGGCCGAAAAGACCCAGTACTTC.